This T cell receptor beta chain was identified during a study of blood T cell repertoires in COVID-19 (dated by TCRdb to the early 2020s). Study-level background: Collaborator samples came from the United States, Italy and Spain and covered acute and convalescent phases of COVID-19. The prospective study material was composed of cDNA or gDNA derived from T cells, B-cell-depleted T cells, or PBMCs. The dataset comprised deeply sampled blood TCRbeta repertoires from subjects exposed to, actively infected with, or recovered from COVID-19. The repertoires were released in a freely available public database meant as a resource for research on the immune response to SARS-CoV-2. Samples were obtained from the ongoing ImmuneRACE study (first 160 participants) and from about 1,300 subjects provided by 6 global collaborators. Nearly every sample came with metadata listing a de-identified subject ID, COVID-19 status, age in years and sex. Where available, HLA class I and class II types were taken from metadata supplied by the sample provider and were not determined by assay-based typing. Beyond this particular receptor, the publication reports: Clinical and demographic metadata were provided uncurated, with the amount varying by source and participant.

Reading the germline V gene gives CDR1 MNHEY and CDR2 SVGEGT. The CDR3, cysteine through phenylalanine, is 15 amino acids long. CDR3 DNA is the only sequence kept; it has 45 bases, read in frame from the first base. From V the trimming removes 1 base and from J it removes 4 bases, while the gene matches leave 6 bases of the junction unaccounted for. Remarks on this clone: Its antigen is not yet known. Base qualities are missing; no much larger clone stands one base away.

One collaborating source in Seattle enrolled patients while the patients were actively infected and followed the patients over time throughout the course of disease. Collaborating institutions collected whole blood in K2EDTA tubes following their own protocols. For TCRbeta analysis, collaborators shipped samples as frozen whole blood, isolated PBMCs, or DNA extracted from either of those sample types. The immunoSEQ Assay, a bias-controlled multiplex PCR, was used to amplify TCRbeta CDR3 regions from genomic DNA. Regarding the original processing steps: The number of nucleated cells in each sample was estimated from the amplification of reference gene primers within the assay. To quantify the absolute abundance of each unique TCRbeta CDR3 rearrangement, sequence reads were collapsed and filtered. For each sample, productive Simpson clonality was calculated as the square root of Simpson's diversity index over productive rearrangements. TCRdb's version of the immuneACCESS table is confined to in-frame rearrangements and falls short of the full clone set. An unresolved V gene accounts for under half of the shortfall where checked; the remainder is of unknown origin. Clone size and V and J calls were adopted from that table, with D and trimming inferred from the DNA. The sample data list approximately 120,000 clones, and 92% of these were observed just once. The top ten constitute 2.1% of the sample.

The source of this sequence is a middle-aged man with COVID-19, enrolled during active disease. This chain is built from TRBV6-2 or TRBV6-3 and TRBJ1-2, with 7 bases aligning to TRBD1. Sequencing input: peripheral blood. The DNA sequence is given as TGTGCCAGCAGTTACTGGGCAGGGGGAAGCTATGGCTACACCTTC. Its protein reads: CASSYWAGGSYGYTF.